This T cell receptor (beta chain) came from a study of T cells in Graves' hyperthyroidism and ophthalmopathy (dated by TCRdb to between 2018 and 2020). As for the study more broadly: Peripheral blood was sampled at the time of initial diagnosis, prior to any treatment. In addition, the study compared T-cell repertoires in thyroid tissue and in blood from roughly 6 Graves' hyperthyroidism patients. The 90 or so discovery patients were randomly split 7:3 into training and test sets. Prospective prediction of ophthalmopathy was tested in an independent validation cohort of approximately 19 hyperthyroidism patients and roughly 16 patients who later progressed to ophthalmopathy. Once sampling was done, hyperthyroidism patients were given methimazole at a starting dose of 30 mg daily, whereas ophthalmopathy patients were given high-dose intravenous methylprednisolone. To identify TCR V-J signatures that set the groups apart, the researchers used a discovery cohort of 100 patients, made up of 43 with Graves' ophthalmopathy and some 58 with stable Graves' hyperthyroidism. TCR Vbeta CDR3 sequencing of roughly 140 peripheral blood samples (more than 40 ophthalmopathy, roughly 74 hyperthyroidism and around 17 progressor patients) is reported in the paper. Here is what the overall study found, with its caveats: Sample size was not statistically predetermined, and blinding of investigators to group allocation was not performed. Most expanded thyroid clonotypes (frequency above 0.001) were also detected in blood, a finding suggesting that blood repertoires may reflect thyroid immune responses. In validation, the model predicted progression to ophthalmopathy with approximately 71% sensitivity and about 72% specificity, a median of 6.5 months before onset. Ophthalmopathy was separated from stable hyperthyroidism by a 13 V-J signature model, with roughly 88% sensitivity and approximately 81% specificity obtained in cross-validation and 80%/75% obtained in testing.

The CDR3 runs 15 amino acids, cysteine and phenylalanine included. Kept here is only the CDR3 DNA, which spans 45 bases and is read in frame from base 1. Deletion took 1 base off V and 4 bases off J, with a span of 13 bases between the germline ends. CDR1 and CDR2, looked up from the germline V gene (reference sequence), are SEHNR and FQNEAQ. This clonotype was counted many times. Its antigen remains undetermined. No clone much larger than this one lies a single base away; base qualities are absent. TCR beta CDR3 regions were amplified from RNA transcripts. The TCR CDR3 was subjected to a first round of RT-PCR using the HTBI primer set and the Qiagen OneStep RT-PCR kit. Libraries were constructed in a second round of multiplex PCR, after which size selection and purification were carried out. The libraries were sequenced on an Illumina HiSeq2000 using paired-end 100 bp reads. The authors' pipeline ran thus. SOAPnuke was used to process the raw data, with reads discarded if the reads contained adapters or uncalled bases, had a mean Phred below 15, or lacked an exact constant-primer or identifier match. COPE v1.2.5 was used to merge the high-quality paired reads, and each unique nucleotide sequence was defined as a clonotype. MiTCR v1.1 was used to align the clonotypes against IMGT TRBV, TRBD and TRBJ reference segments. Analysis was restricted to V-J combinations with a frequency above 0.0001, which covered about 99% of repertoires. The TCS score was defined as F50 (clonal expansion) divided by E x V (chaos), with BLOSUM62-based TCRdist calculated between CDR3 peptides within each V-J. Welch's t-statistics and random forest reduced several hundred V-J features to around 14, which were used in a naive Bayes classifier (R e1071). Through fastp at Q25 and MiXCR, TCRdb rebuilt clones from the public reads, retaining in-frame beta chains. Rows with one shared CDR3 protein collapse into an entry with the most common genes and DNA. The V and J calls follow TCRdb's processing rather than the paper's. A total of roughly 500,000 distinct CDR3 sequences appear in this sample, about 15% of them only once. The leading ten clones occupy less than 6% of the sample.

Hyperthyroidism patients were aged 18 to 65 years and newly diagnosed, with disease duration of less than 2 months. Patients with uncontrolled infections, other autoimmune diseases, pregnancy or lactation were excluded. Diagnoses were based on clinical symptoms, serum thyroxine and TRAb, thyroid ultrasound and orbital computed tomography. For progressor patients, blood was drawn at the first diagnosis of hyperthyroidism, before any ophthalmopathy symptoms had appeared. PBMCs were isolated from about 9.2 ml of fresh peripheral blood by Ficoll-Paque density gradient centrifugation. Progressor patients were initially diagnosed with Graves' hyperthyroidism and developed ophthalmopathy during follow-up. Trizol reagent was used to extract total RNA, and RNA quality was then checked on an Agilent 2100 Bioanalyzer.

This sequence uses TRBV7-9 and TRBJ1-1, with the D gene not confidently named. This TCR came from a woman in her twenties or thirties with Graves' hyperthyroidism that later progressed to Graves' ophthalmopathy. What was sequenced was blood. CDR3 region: CASSLGGPYGTEAFF. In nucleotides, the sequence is TGTGCCAGCAGCTTAGGCGGGCCCTACGGCACTGAAGCTTTCTTT.